This entry features one TCR beta chain sequence. In the original processing: Estimation of nucleated cell counts was performed using reference gene primer amplification. Generated by immunoSEQ multiplex PCR, the TCRdb table keeps only in-frame clones and is missing some. V, J and clone size reflect that table, while D and trimming were determined from the DNA. The table includes 120,000 to 150,000 clones, 88% detected once. This record comes from a study of blood T cell repertoires in COVID-19. Study-wide context: The study drew acute and convalescent COVID-19 samples from the United States, Italy and Spain. Nucleic acid was either cDNA or gDNA, and it came from T cells, B-cell-depleted T cells, or PBMCs.

CDR1 and CDR2 (germline): MNHEY, SVGAGI. The CDR3 runs 14 residues. V lost 4 bases, J lost 6 bases, and 6 bases stayed unmatched. Sequenced: peripheral blood. The sequence came from a human donor in a cohort sampled during active COVID-19. The gene calls are TRBV6-5 and TRBJ2-1, with 7 nucleotides matching TRBD2. The CDR3 DNA reads as TGTGCCAGCAGTTCCTTGCTAGCGGTCAATGAGCAGTTCTTC. This translates into CASSSLLAVNEQFF.